These T cell receptor beta chains were read from a single sample in a study of beta chain features in type 1 diabetes. The protocol was immunoSEQ multiplex PCR, while the TCRdb copy is restricted to in-frame clones and leaves out a portion. Counted here are about 160,000 clones, around 8.3% occurring once; the ten biggest clones make up around 0.5%. What was sequenced was central memory CD4+ T cells from blood. These receptors all come from a woman aged 18-30 years with type 1 diabetes. The conserved cysteine and the conserved F or W are not part of the CDR3 here. Expanded clones get a size class; other rows say once, few or many, or leave the size out.

clone size,J gene,V gene,CDR3 protein
.,TRBJ2-1,TRBV7-2,ASSSITSGAYNEQF
.,TRBJ2-7,TRBV7-2,ASSQYYEQY
.,TRBJ2-5,TRBV6-5,ASSSTSLETQY
.,TRBJ1-1,TRBV7-6,ASSRDTGLVEAF
.,TRBJ1-2,TRBV30,AWSGRTGGAYGYT
.,TRBJ2-1,TRBV5-1,ASRSPNDQLLAGGSYNEQF
few,TRBJ2-1,TRBV7-9,ASRLTPSSYNEQF
few,TRBJ1-2,TRBV18,ASSPGGFYGYT
few,TRBJ2-3,TRBV30,AWSSGGDTQY
.,TRBJ1-5,TRBV5-6,ASSLGQNSNQPQH
few,TRBJ2-3,TRBV5-1,ASSISGETDTQY
.,TRBJ2-7,TRBV7-6,ASSSLAGPYEQY
few,TRBJ1-4,TRBV4-2,ASSQAGRGGTNEKLF
.,TRBJ2-2,TRBV5-1,ASSWNRGAGELF
few,TRBJ2-5,TRBV27,ASKLLAAQETQY
.,TRBJ1-6,TRBV10-3,AISESRARGGNSPLH
.,TRBJ1-2,TRBV5-4,ASRLGGNYGYT
.,TRBJ1-1,TRBV11-1,ASSYDAGWAEAF
few,TRBJ1-5,TRBV7-2,ASSLDPVGGPQH
.,TRBJ1-1,TRBV28,ASSYITEAF
.,TRBJ2-2,TRBV9,ASSVATANTGELF
.,TRBJ2-2,TRBV4-3,ASSLQKNTGELF
.,TRBJ2-3,TRBV7-2,ASSRTSGSMDTQY
.,TRBJ1-2,TRBV18,ASSPLNRGEGYT
few,TRBJ2-7,TRBV10-3,AISESGGLASYEQY
.,TRBJ2-5,TRBV5-1,ASSGSSGETQY
.,TRBJ1-1,TRBV11-2,ASSLAGEAF
few,TRBJ2-1,TRBV29-1,SAGQRNKQF
few,TRBJ2-1,TRBV9,ASSVWAGPNSYNEQF
few,TRBJ2-3,TRBV27,ASSYSPRTDTQY
few,TRBJ2-7,TRBV4-3,ASSPGQGTIYEQY
many,TRBJ1-1,TRBV14,ASSQLQSTEAF
few,TRBJ2-3,TRBV5-1,ASSLTISASTDTQY
.,TRBJ2-7,TRBV7-2,ASSQDRGRSSYEQY
.,TRBJ1-2,TRBV29-1,SVAGQTPNGYT
.,TRBJ2-2,TRBV6-5,ASSNSGGGGELF
.,TRBJ1-1,TRBV13,ASSFTGGGGTEAF
.,TRBJ2-3,TRBV7-3,ASSSKVGLAGATTDTQY
.,TRBJ2-5,TRBV5-1,ASSPGQGGRGETQY
.,TRBJ2-7,TRBV30,AWSVPPFRGEQY
many,TRBJ1-2,TRBV4-2,ASSVTLENYGYT
few,TRBJ1-1,TRBV30,AWSAGQSTEAF
.,TRBJ2-1,TRBV29-1,SARTGGRDEQF